Here is one TCR beta chain with its context. Generated by immunoSEQ multiplex PCR, the TCRdb table keeps only in-frame clones and is missing some. The data contain about 74,000 clones, around 88% of them seen just once; the ten biggest clones take up approximately 5.1%. These data belong to a study of blood T cell repertoires in COVID-19. Across the study: COVID-19 samples, acute and convalescent, were from the United States, Italy and Spain.

Per the germline V gene, CDR1 is GTSNPN and CDR2 is SVGIG (reference sequence). The ends were cut back, 4 bases at V and 2 bases at J, with 3 bases in the middle. There are 11 residues in the CDR3. The J gene is TRBJ1-3, the V gene TRBV30; D gene uncertain. The sample comprised peripheral blood. This sequence originates from a woman over 75 with acute or convalescent COVID-19. DNA of the CDR3: TGTGCCTGGATAACTGGAAACACCATATATTTT. Protein product: CAWITGNTIYF.